Below are 10 T cell receptor beta chains sequenced from a single sample in a study of blood T cell repertoires in COVID-19. Here immunoSEQ multiplex PCR was the method, and the copy in TCRdb shows in-frame clones only, minus some. The table records some 150,000 clones, around 81% of them present only once. Sequences were obtained from peripheral blood. The receptors stem from a woman in her sixties with acute or convalescent COVID-19.

By share of the sample, this clone is medium-sized. This rearrangement joins TRBV28 to TRBJ1-5; TRBD1 aligns across 7 bases. V dropped 8 bases and J dropped 4; count of bases not matched to a gene: 5. Germline lookup yields CDR1 MDHEN and CDR2 SYDVKM. The CDR3 covers 13 residues. The CDR3 DNA is TGTGCCAGCCAATTCAGGGGGAATCAGCCCCAGCATTTT. Translation gives CASQFRGNQPQHF.

The rearrangement joins TRBV2 to TRBJ2-3; no clear D gene. The CDR3 sequence is 14 residues long. Trimming took 4 bases from V and 0 from J, leaving 8 bases between them. Germline CDR1 reads SNHLY; CDR2 reads FYNNEI. The CDR3 here is CASSALLSTDTQYF. In nucleotides, the CDR3 is TGTGCCAGCAGTGCACTTCTTAGCACAGATACGCAGTATTTT.

The chain is built from TRBV7-9 and TRBJ1-6; D is possibly TRBD1 (6 bases). The CDR3 runs 13 residues. Germline lookup yields CDR1 SEHNR and CDR2 FQNEAQ (reference sequence). The ends were cut back, 5 bases at V and 7 bases at J, with 9 bases in the middle. CDR3 DNA: TGTGCCAGCAGCCCGACAGGAAATTCACCCCTCCACTTT. This gives the protein CASSPTGNSPLHF.

The rearrangement links TRBV19 to TRBJ2-1; weak D call: TRBD2 (6 bases). Germline V gene sequence: CDR1 LNHDA, CDR2 SQIVND (reference sequence). Trimming stripped 5 bases from V and 10 bases from J, with 12 bases between. CDR3 length equals 12 residues. The chain's CDR3 is CASSPSVGEQFF. As DNA, the CDR3 is TGTGCCAGTAGTCCTAGCGTCGGAGAGCAGTTCTTC.

The table lists this clone with a count of one. The chain links TRBV28 to TRBJ1-6; 7 bases are shared with TRBD1. This CDR3 comprises 18 residues. CDR1 is MDHEN, CDR2 SYDVKM, per germline. V trimming: 3 bases; J trimming: 13 bases; junction bases outside the gene matches: 21. In DNA, the CDR3 is TGTGCCAGCAGTTTCGACAGGGCGCGATCAGGCTACTATAGGCCCCTCCACTTT. Translated: CASSFDRARSGYYRPLHF.

The rearrangement uses TRBV27 and TRBJ2-7; 8 positions agree with TRBD1. The CDR3 runs 13 residues. Germline CDR1 and CDR2: MNHEY and SMNVEV (reference sequence). J was trimmed by 5 bases and V by 5 bases; bases with no gene match: 5. The CDR3 loop reads CASSGQGAHEQYF. CDR3 nucleotides: TGTGCCAGCAGTGGTCAGGGGGCCCACGAGCAGTACTTC.

The chain employs TRBV10-3 and TRBJ1-5; 8 positions match TRBD1. Germline assignment: CDR1 ENHRY and CDR2 SYGVKD. Losses at the gene ends were 6 bases for V and 0 bases for J; bases not matched to a gene: 4. The CDR3 spans 15 residues. The DNA for the CDR3 is TGTGCCATCAGAGGACAGGGTGATAGCAATCAGCCCCAGCATTTT. This sequence encodes CAIRGQGDSNQPQHF.

The rearrangement joins TRBV2 to TRBJ2-1; 11 bases are a match to TRBD2. Germline V gene sequence: CDR1 SNHLY, CDR2 FYNNEI. The ends lost 11 bases at V and 5 bases at J; junction bases unmatched: 17. This CDR3 region has 17 residues. CDR3: CACTPISGRAPNNEQFF. The CDR3 bases are TGTGCCTGCACCCCCATTAGCGGGAGGGCACCCAACAATGAGCAGTTCTTC. The full variable domain, in which reference TRBV2 and TRBJ2-1 provide the parts outside the CDR3, is EPEVTQTPSHQVTQMGQEVILRCVPISNHLYFYWYRQILGQKVEFLVSFYNNEISEKSEIFDDQFSVERPDGSNFTLKIRSTKLEDSAMYFCACTPISGRAPNNEQFFGPGTRLTVL.

This chain uses TRBV27 with TRBJ2-1; D remains ambiguous. This CDR3 has 12 amino acids. The V gene's germline CDR1 is MNHEY and CDR2 SMNVEV (reference sequence). Trimming removed 6 bases from V and 5 bases from J, with 8 bases in between. The CDR3 DNA reads as TGTGCCAGCAGCTTCGTAAACAATGAGCAGTTCTTC. Its protein product is CASSFVNNEQFF.

V usage is TRBV12-5 and J usage is TRBJ2-1; D is uncertain. The CDR3 has 17 residues. Germline V CDR1 and CDR2: LGHNT, FRNRAP. Trimming took 2 bases from V and 4 from J, leaving 18 bases between them. As DNA, the CDR3 is TGTGCTAGTGGTTTGTGGGCCAATACCCTGATTTACAATGAGCAGTTCTTC. Its protein is CASGLWANTLIYNEQFF.